This record concerns one T cell receptor beta chain sequence. This clonotype was counted many times. Its antigen specificity is not known. Within one base of it there is no much larger clone, and no base qualities were kept. Sequencer: Illumina HiSeq 2500. To make first-strand cDNA, Superscript III was used along with a set of TRAV- and TRBV-specific primers so that both the TCRalpha and TCRbeta chains were covered. TCRs were amplified for around 20 PCR cycles with Phusion, using a constant-region primer paired with the adapter attached to the V primers. The MessageAmp II aRNA Amplification Kit was used to amplify the isolated mRNA, with in vitro transcription run for 16 hours at 37 degrees C. mRNA for TCR sequencing was isolated with the Dynabeads mRNA DIRECT Purification Kit. Indexed Illumina adapters were added in a second approximately 26-cycle Phusion PCR, and the resulting products were purified with AMPure XP beads. From the authors' description of their analysis: Custom Perl scripts were used to pool TCR sequences that encoded the same protein, to remove out-of-frame sequences, and to calculate the abundance of each clonotype. Any TCR sequence backed by just one read was left out of the analysis. Shannon entropy, Gini index, clonality, richness, and the frequency of TCRs shared between repertoires were included as repertoire metrics. TCRdb applied fastp at Q25 and MiXCR to the public reads, then kept only in-frame beta chains. Rows matching on CDR3 protein sequence are summarized as one entry with the most common DNA and genes. These V and J calls derive from TCRdb rather than the authors' analysis. This sample lists around 58,000 distinct CDR3 sequences; about 25% were detected once. Jointly, the top ten make up 6.7% of the sample.

The data stem from a study of low-dose radiotherapy and immunotherapy resistance in tumors (dated 2022 in TCRdb). Notes on the research overall: In Cohort 1, each fraction delivered 0.5 Gy every 2 weeks, and the prescribed total PTV dose was 6.5 Gy. Cohort 2 received 1 Gy per fraction every two weeks, with a total of 13 Gy over 26 weeks. Patients were given nivolumab as a 240 mg flat dose every two weeks and ipilimumab at 1 mg/kg every six weeks, with both drugs delivered intravenously. Every two weeks, patients got intravenous cyclophosphamide at 200 mg/m2, given one day ahead of each radiation and immunotherapy administration. Starting on cycle 1 day 1, patients took 300 mg of aspirin by mouth once daily for four cycles. Randomization of trial participants into treatment groups was not performed. The translational analysis covered eight patients: three from the first dose cohort and the first five from the second dose cohort.

The time point label of this sample denotes: after trial treatment. Taken with the paper, the label for treatment or condition translates to: LDRT plus nivolumab, ipilimumab, low-dose cyclophosphamide and aspirin (RACIN trial). The donors took part in RACIN, a single-arm, phase I, dose-escalation trial that combined nivolumab, ipilimumab, aspirin, low-dose cyclophosphamide and low-dose radiotherapy. To be eligible, a patient needed to have an advanced solid tumor that was TIL-negative. The CDR3 runs 16 amino acids, cysteine and phenylalanine included. The only DNA kept is the CDR3, 48 bases in frame from the first base. CDR1 SGDLS and CDR2 YYNGEE are derived from the germline V gene. V sheds 0 bases and J sheds 5 bases, leaving 17 bases between their ends.

The chain is made from TRBV9 and TRBJ2-5; perhaps TRBD2 is the D gene, with 6 bases matching. The sequence came from a male donor with prostate cancer. The sample was PBMCs, taken after low-dose radiotherapy plus immunotherapy. The sequence in DNA is TGTGCCAGCAGCGTAGGAGGAGGGACGGGCGGGGAGACCCAGTACTTC. This gives the protein CASSVGGGTGGETQYF. This CDR3, with the reference TRBV9 and TRBJ2-5 proteins standing in past its ends, gives the full variable domain DSGVTQTPKHLITATGQRVTLRCSPRSGDLSVYWYQQSLDQGLQFLIQYYNGEERAKGNILERFSAQQFPDLHSELNLSSLELGDSALYFCASSVGGGTGGETQYFGPGTRLLVL.